The sequence of this T cell receptor (beta chain) was determined in a study of blood T cell repertoires in COVID-19. Study overall: Material from acute and convalescent COVID-19 was sourced from the United States, Italy and Spain. PBMCs, B-cell-depleted T cells, or T cells were the source of the cDNA or gDNA that made up the material.

Repertoires were generated with immunoSEQ multiplex PCR, while TCRdb's copy carries only in-frame clones and drops some. The sample holds roughly 310,000 clones; approximately 91% are singletons and the top ten take approximately 9.4%. Enrolled through a virtual design, the participants were between about 18 and 100 years of age and came from 24 US areas. The CDR3 has 13 amino acids. The germline V gene encodes CDR1 SGHNT and CDR2 YENEEA. The junction had 5 bases not matched to a gene; V was cut back by 4 bases and J by 7 bases. Sequenced: PBMCs or T cells enriched from blood (not recorded which). This clonotype was obtained from a middle-aged woman who had recovered from COVID-19. The chain recombines TRBV11-3 with TRBJ2-5; TRBD2 matches 8 bases. CDR3 region: CASSSVAGGTQYF. The CDR3 nucleotides are TGTGCCAGCAGCTCCGTGGCGGGAGGGACCCAGTACTTC.